This TCR beta chain came from a study of OX40 agonist ivuxolimab in advanced cancers. Broader study findings: Relative to CD4+, CD8+ T cells held more expanded clones on average.

Germline V gene lookup returns CDR1 SSHAT and CDR2 FNYEAQ (reference sequence). The CDR3 extends over 19 amino acids. Trimming stripped 3 bases from V and 8 bases from J, with 31 bases between. A word on this clone: What it binds is not known.

Measured with immunoSEQ multiplex PCR; TCRdb has only the in-frame clones, and not every one. The sample carries approximately 82,000 clones, around 78% recorded once. The sequences come from CD4+ or CD8+ T cells sorted from blood, collected in a trial of the OX40 agonist ivuxolimab. This receptor was obtained from an adult with an advanced solid tumor such as melanoma, head and neck, liver or kidney cancer. The rearrangement uses TRBV7-7 and TRBJ1-2, with no clear D. The CDR3 spells CASSFDLAGEFCDLLGYTF. CDR3 DNA sequence: TGTGCCAGCAGCTTCGACCTCGCTGGTGAGTTCTGCGACCTACTAGGCTACACCTTC.